In its sample, the clone carrying this T cell receptor (beta chain) was seen many times. No antigen is known for it. This record comes from a study of regulatory T cells in long-lasting Graves disease. Study conclusions and caveats: When disease was persistent, TRBV28, TRBJ1-2 and TRBJ2-5 were the favored segments. TCR diversity was lower in persistent than newly diagnosed Graves' disease.

In building TCR beta libraries, iRepertoire HTBI primers were used together with Arm-PCR of CDR3 regions. TCRdb ran MiXCR on the multiplex PCR reads and lists one entry per CDR3 protein. Of roughly 420,000 distinct CDR3 sequences in the sample, about 17% are singletons; the top ten hold about 25%. As for time point: newly diagnosed GD, antithyroid drugs for less than 3 months. The TCR library was prepared using RNA isolated from PBMCs. Germline values: CDR1 MNHEY, CDR2 SVGAGI. The CDR3 contains 14 residues. Trimming shortened V by 2 bases and J by 4 bases, and 11 bases separated the two germline ends. The data were also submitted as part of a second study, on T cells in Graves' hyperthyroidism and ophthalmopathy. Turning to that study: Onset of ophthalmopathy came a median roughly 6 months after the model predicted it.

The specimen comprised peripheral blood mononuclear cells (PBMCs), sampled at new diagnosis, from a patient treated with antithyroid drugs. The source of this sequence is a woman aged 18-29 years with Graves disease. This rearrangement joins TRBV6-5 to TRBJ1-1; D ambiguous. The CDR3 DNA follows: TGTGCCAGCAGTTACATAAGGAAGAGCACTGAAGCTTTCTTT. Residues: CASSYIRKSTEAFF.